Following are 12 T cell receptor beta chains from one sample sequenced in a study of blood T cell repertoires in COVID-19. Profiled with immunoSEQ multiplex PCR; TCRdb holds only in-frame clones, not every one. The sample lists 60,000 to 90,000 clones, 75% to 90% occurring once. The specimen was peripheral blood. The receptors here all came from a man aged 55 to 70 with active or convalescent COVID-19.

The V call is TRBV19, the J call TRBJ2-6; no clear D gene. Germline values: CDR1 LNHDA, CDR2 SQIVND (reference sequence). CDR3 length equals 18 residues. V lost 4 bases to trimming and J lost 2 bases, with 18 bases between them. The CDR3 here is CASSSPPGRSPGANVLTF. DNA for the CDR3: TGTGCCAGTAGTAGTCCTCCTGGCCGTTCTCCTGGGGCCAACGTCCTGACTTTC.

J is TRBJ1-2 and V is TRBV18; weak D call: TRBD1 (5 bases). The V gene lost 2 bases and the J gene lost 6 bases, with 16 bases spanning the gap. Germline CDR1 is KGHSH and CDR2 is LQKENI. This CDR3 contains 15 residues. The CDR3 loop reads CASSPEGADGNGYTF. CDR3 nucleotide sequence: TGTGCCAGCTCACCAGAAGGGGCGGATGGCAATGGCTACACCTTC.

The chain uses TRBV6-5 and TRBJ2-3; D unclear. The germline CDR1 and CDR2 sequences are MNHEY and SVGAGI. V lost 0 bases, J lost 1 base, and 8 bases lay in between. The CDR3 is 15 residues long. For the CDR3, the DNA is TGTGCCAGCAGTTACTCGCGAATAGGCACAGATACGCAGTATTTT. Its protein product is CASSYSRIGTDTQYF.

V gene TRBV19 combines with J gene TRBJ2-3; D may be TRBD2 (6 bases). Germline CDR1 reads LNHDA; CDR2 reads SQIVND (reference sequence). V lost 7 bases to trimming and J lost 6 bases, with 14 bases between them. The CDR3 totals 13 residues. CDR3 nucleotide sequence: TGTGCCAGTACGGCGGGGCTTCCGGATACGCAGTATTTT. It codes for CASTAGLPDTQYF.

CDR3 DNA: TGTGCCAGCAGCTTTGGGACTAGCGGGGGCTACGAGCAGTACTTC. Protein sequence: CASSFGTSGGYEQYF. This chain uses TRBV7-2 with TRBJ2-7, with 14 bases identical to TRBD2. The V and J ends lost 3 bases and 3 bases, in that order; junction bases with no gene match: 1. The CDR3 consists of 15 residues. Germline lookup yields CDR1 SGHTA and CDR2 FQGNSA.

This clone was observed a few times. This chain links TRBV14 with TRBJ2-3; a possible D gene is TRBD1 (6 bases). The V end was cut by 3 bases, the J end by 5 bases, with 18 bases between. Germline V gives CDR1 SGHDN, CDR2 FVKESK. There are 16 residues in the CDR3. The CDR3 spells CASSHRGEWGQDTQYF. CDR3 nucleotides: TGTGCCAGCAGCCATCGAGGGGAGTGGGGACAAGATACGCAGTATTTT.

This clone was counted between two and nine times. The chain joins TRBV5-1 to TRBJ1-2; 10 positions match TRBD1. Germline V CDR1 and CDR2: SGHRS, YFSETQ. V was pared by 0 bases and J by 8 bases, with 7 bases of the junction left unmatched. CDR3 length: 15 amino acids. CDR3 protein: CASSLGAGTGEGYTF. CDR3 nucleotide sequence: TGCGCCAGCAGCTTGGGGGCCGGGACAGGGGAAGGCTACACCTTC.

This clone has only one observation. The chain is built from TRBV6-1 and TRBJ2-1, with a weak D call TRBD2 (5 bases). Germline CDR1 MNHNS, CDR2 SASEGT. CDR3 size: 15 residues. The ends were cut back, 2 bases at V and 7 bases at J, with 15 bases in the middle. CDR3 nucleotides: TGTGCCAGCAGTGAATCGGTACTAGTGAAAAATGAGCAGTTCTTC. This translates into CASSESVLVKNEQFF.

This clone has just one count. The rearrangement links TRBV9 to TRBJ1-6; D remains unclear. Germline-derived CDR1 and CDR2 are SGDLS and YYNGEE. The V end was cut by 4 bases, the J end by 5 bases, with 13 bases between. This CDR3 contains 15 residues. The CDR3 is CASSPGILDNSPLHF. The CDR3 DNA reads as TGTGCCAGCAGCCCCGGGATTCTGGATAATTCACCCCTCCACTTT.

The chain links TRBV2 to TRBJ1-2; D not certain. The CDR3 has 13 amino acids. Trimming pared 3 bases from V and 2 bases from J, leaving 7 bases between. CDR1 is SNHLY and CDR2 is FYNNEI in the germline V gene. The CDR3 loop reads CASSDGRNYGYTF. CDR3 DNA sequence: TGTGCCAGCAGTGATGGCAGAAACTATGGCTACACCTTC. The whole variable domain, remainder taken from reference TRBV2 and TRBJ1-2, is EPEVTQTPSHQVTQMGQEVILRCVPISNHLYFYWYRQILGQKVEFLVSFYNNEISEKSEIFDDQFSVERPDGSNFTLKIRSTKLEDSAMYFCASSDGRNYGYTFGSGTRLTVV.

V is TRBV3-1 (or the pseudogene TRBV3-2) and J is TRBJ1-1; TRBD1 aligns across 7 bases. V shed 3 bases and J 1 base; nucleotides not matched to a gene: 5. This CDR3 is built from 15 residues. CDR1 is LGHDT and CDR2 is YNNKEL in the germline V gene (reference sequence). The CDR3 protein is CASSQGQLTNTEAFF. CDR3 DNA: TGTGCCAGCAGCCAGGGACAGCTGACGAACACTGAAGCTTTCTTT.

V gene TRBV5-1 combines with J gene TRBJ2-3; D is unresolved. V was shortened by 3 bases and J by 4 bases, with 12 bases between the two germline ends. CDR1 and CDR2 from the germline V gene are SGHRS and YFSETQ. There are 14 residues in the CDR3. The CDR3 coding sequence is TGCGCCAGCAGCTCCGGAACAGTGTCAGATACGCAGTATTTT. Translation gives CASSSGTVSDTQYF.